This TCR beta chain originates from a study of T cells after yellow fever vaccination. In the study overall: Researchers used SMART-Seq v4 Ultra Low Input to prepare fractions that had low cell numbers. Whole-study results and caveats: The booster saw the reappearance of most primary-vaccination clones (96% CD4, roughly 90% CD8). A small share of clonotypes appeared in both CD4 and CD8 compartments.

On this clonotype: What it binds is not known.

5'RACE template switching produced TCR cDNA carrying a universal primer site and UMIs. TCRdb redid the calling of the 5' RACE reads with MiXCR, one entry per CDR3 protein. The table shows 60,000 or so distinct CDR3 sequences, with around 6.5% occurring only once. Germline values: CDR1 SGHAT, CDR2 FQDESV (reference sequence). Trimming shortened V by 5 bases and J by 7 bases, and 27 bases separated the two germline ends. The CDR3 spans 18 residues. The chain employs TRBV11-1 and TRBJ2-1; D not certain. This TCR was recovered from a man aged 18 to 29 who received the YFV17D yellow fever vaccine. The starting material was CD8+ T cells sorted from PBMCs, obtained on the day of the first yellow fever vaccination. CDR3 nucleotide sequence: TGTGCCAGCAGCGGCACGAGCTCCGGAATACCTAGTGGAAATGAGCAGTTCTTC. Amino acids: CASSGTSSGIPSGNEQFF.